The 24 T cell receptor beta chains below come from one sample, sequenced in a study of blood T cell repertoires in COVID-19. Clones were read by immunoSEQ multiplex PCR, and TCRdb kept only the in-frame ones, dropping some. The data contain about 400,000 clones, roughly 89% of them seen just once; the ten biggest clones take up 1.5% to 2%. Sample: PBMCs or T cells enriched from blood (not recorded which). The source is a woman aged 25 to 45 who had recovered from COVID-19.

The J gene is TRBJ1-2, the V gene TRBV20-1; tentatively, D is TRBD1 (5 bases). V lost 3 bases and J lost 1, with 18 bases in between. The CDR3 sequence is 16 residues long. Germline V gene lookup returns CDR1 DFQATT and CDR2 SNEGSKA (reference sequence). Here the CDR3 reads CSASRSVTALNYGYTF. In nucleotides, the CDR3 is TGCAGTGCTAGTAGGTCGGTGACAGCACTTAACTATGGCTACACCTTC.

The chain couples TRBV7-2 to TRBJ1-5; D perhaps matches TRBD1 (6 bases). V lost 5 bases to trimming and J lost 7 bases, with 12 bases between them. This CDR3 has 13 residues. From germline, CDR1 is SGHTA and CDR2 FQGNSA. CDR3 bases: TGTGCCAGCAGCACAAACAGGGTCCAGCCCCAGCATTTT. The encoded protein is CASSTNRVQPQHF.

The chain recombines TRBV12-3 or TRBV12-4 with TRBJ1-1; tentatively, D is TRBD1 (5 bases). The CDR3 runs 12 residues. V lost 4 bases to trimming and J lost 8 bases, with 11 bases between them. The CDR3 DNA is TGTGCCAGCAGTTCCTGGGGGGGAGAAGCTTTCTTT. It encodes CASSSWGGEAFF.

V is TRBV3-1 (or the pseudogene TRBV3-2) and J is TRBJ1-1; 11 bases map to TRBD1. Germline CDR1 LGHDT, CDR2 YNNKEL (reference sequence). Trimming removed 1 base from V and 3 bases from J; junction bases left unmatched: 1. This CDR3 has 15 amino acids. The CDR3 bases are TGTGCCAGCAGCCAAGGGGACAGGGGGGACACTGAAGCTTTCTTT. Residues: CASSQGDRGDTEAFF.

This chain joins TRBV19 and TRBJ1-3; TRBD1 is a possible D gene (6 bases). The germline gives CDR1 LNHDA, CDR2 SQIVND (reference sequence). CDR3 length: 17 amino acids. V lost 3 bases, J lost 0 bases, and 15 bases lay in between. In DNA, the CDR3 is TGTGCCAGTAGTATCGAGTCCGGGGGGCGCTCTGGAAACACCATATATTTT. It encodes CASSIESGGRSGNTIYF.

This rearrangement joins TRBV6-5 to TRBJ1-4; D is perhaps TRBD1 (6 bases). Trimming stripped 2 bases from V and 7 bases from J, with 14 bases between. CDR3 length: 15 residues. Germline CDR1 MNHEY, CDR2 SVGAGI. CDR3 in DNA: TGTGCCAGCAGTTACCGCGGGGGGGGCGGTGAAAAACTGTTTTTT. It encodes CASSYRGGGGEKLFF.

This clone was picked up one time. This chain's CDR3 is CSVADSSYQPQHF. In DNA, the CDR3 is TGCAGCGTTGCGGACAGTAGTTATCAGCCCCAGCATTTT. The rearrangement links TRBV29-1 to TRBJ1-5, with D possibly being TRBD1 (6 bases). V gave up 4 bases and J gave up 5 bases, with 12 bases separating them. From germline, CDR1 is SQVTM and CDR2 ANQGSEA. The CDR3 totals 13 residues.

The V call is TRBV20-1, the J call TRBJ1-2; TRBD1 agrees at 7 bases. The length of the CDR3 is 14 residues. In germline, CDR1 is DFQATT, CDR2 SNEGSKA (reference sequence). V trimming: 3 bases; J trimming: 8 bases; junction bases outside the gene matches: 12. CDR3 in DNA: TGCAGTGCTAGTGGGTTACAGGGGTCGCGGGGCTACACCTTC. This translates into CSASGLQGSRGYTF.

Notes on this clone: Distinct nucleotide sequences in the sample also encode this CDR3. J is TRBJ1-4 and V is TRBV6-2 or TRBV6-3, with 7 bases identical to TRBD1. The trim removed 6 bases at V and 1 base at J, leaving 2 bases unmatched. This CDR3 contains 14 residues. Germline CDR1 MNHEY, CDR2 SVGEGT. CDR3 in DNA: TGTGCCAGCAGCAGACAGGGAACTAATGAAAAACTGTTTTTT. Translation gives CASSRQGTNEKLFF.

As regards this clone: Other DNA sequences from this sample encode an identical CDR3 as well. This sequence joins TRBV7-9 and TRBJ2-7; TRBD1 aligns across 9 bases. This CDR3 is built from 12 residues. V dropped 11 bases and J dropped 4; count of bases not matched to a gene: 6. Germline V gene lookup returns CDR1 SEHNR and CDR2 FQNEAQ (reference sequence). The CDR3 DNA follows: TGTGCCTCAACGGGACAGGGATACGAGCAGTACTTC. Its protein product is CASTGQGYEQYF. Based on the CDR3 plus reference TRBV7-9 and TRBJ2-7, the full variable domain is DTGVSQNPRHKITKRGQNVTFRCDPISEHNRLYWYRQTLGQGPEFLTYFQNEAQLEKSRLLSDRFSAERPKGSFSTLEIQRTEQGDSAMYLCASTGQGYEQYFGPGTRLTVT.

The rearrangement uses TRBV5-1 and TRBJ2-3, with 10 nucleotides matching TRBD2. The CDR3 is 14 amino acids. The ends lost 3 bases at V and 7 bases at J; junction bases unmatched: 5. Germline CDR1 SGHRS, CDR2 YFSETQ. The CDR3 DNA is TGCGCCAGCAGCTCCGGGACTAGCGACCATACGCAGTATTTT. It yields the protein CASSSGTSDHTQYF.

The gene calls are TRBV25-1 and TRBJ1-1; D possibly corresponds to TRBD1 (6 bases). Deletions cut 1 base from V and 4 bases from J, with 13 bases between. CDR1 is MGHDK and CDR2 is SYGVNS in the germline V gene. CDR3 length equals 15 residues. The CDR3 spells CASSELGGESTEAFF. The CDR3, as DNA: TGTGCCAGCAGTGAATTAGGGGGAGAGAGCACTGAAGCTTTCTTT.

The chain carries TRBV27 and TRBJ2-1; 10 positions agree with TRBD1. V gave up 5 bases and J gave up 2 bases; unmatched junction bases: 15. This CDR3 contains 19 residues. Germline CDR1 and CDR2: MNHEY and SMNVEV (reference sequence). The CDR3 reads CASSRKTHGTGEPYNEQFF. DNA for the CDR3: TGTGCCAGCAGTCGCAAAACACATGGGACAGGGGAACCCTACAATGAGCAGTTCTTC.

This sequence joins TRBV4-2 and TRBJ1-1; 7 bases are a match to TRBD1. Per germline, CDR1 LGHNA and CDR2 YNFKEQ. Trimming removed 1 base from V and 1 base from J; junction bases left unmatched: 6. The CDR3 has 16 residues. This CDR3 is CASSQVRGQGNTEAFF. The CDR3 bases are TGTGCCAGCAGCCAAGTGAGGGGGCAGGGGAACACTGAAGCTTTCTTT.

This chain connects TRBV7-8 to TRBJ2-5, with 7 bases that match TRBD1. Germline V gene data show CDR1 as SGHVS and CDR2 as FQNEAQ. V lost 5 bases to trimming and J lost 2 bases; unmatched junction nucleotides: 17. The CDR3 extends over 18 amino acids. CDR3 DNA sequence: TGTGCCAGCAGCCATGTTAGGGGACAGCCCGCGGTACAAGAGACCCAGTACTTC. Amino acids: CASSHVRGQPAVQETQYF.

The chain is built from TRBV7-9 and TRBJ2-1; TRBD2 matches 8 bases. The germline V gene has CDR1 SEHNR and CDR2 FQNEAQ (reference sequence). The CDR3 is 15 amino acids. Trimming at V came to 3 bases and at J to 4 bases, leaving 5 bases not matched to a gene. The CDR3 loop is CASSLGLGRYNEQFF. The CDR3 nucleotides are TGTGCCAGCAGCTTGGGACTAGGGAGGTACAATGAGCAGTTCTTC.

This sequence joins TRBV7-2 and TRBJ1-4; the D is unclear. The V end lost 1 base, the J end lost 4 bases, and 7 bases lay between the germline ends. The germline V gene has CDR1 SGHTA and CDR2 FQGNSA. CDR3 length equals 14 residues. For the CDR3, the DNA is TGTGCCAGCAGCTTAGGACACGTTAATGAAAAACTGTTTTTT. The encoded protein is CASSLGHVNEKLFF.

The gene calls are TRBV19 and TRBJ1-5; D unclear. Germline CDR1 LNHDA, CDR2 SQIVND (reference sequence). The CDR3 runs 16 residues. With 9 bases removed from V and 0 bases from J, the gap between germline ends came to 18 bases. CDR3 residues: CASRDRGGYSNQPQHF. The CDR3 bases are TGTGCCAGCCGCGACCGGGGTGGGTATAGCAATCAGCCCCAGCATTTT.

Only one count was recorded for this clone. V and J are TRBV4-1 and TRBJ1-5; D not certain. From germline, CDR1 is MGHRA and CDR2 YSYEKL. CDR3 length: 15 amino acids. Trimming shortened V by 4 bases and J by 2 bases, and 12 bases separated the two germline ends. CDR3 sequence reads: CASSPLGQGNQPQHF. The CDR3 bases are TGCGCCAGCAGCCCCCTCGGCCAGGGCAATCAGCCCCAGCATTTT.

The V and J genes are TRBV18 and TRBJ2-3; D might be TRBD2 (5 bases). V was trimmed by 5 bases and J by 2 bases, leaving 8 bases between them. Germline assignment: CDR1 KGHSH and CDR2 LQKENI. The CDR3 has 13 amino acids. The CDR3 DNA reads TGTGCCAGCTCAATCGGGGACACAGATACGCAGTATTTT. Protein: CASSIGDTDTQYF.

V is TRBV27 and J is TRBJ1-1; perhaps TRBD1 as D (5 bases). Germline values: CDR1 MNHEY, CDR2 SMNVEV (reference sequence). The CDR3 is made up of 15 amino acids. Deletions cut 1 base from V and 6 bases from J, with 15 bases between. CDR3 coding DNA: TGTGCCAGCAGTTTATTAGGGGTCCCCAGACCTGAAGCTTTCTTT. It translates to CASSLLGVPRPEAFF.

The J gene is TRBJ1-3, the V gene TRBV4-1; D gene ambiguous. The CDR3 length is 16 residues. Per germline, CDR1 MGHRA and CDR2 YSYEKL. Trimming shortened V by 0 bases and J by 0 bases, and 9 bases separated the two germline ends. The CDR3 DNA sequence: TGCGCCAGCAGCCAAGAACGGAGACTCTCTGGAAACACCATATATTTT. Encoded protein: CASSQERRLSGNTIYF.

The chain joins TRBV7-9 to TRBJ1-1; 8 nucleotides align to TRBD1. Per the germline V gene, CDR1 is SEHNR and CDR2 is FQNEAQ (reference sequence). V gave up 1 base and J gave up 10 bases; unmatched junction bases: 5. The CDR3 contains 13 residues. CDR3 in amino acids: CASSLGATGGAFF. CDR3 bases: TGTGCCAGCAGCTTAGGAGCTACAGGGGGAGCTTTCTTT.

This chain uses TRBV20-1 with TRBJ2-5; D unresolved. Trimming pared 3 bases from V and 0 bases from J, leaving 5 bases between. This CDR3 is built from 12 residues. The germline gives CDR1 DFQATT, CDR2 SNEGSKA (reference sequence). The CDR3 region is CSASNNQETQYF. CDR3 sequence (DNA): TGCAGTGCTAGTAACAACCAAGAGACCCAGTACTTC.